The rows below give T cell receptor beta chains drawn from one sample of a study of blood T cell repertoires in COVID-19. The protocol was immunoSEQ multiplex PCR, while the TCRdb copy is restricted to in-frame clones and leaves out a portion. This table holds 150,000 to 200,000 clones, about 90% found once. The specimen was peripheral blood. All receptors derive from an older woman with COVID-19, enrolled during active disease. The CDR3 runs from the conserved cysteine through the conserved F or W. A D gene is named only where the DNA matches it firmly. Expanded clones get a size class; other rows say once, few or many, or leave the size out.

TGTGCAGCTGAAGGCTACACCTTC,CAAEGYTF,-,8,TRBV5-4,TRBJ1-2,-
TGCAGCGTCGATCAGGGGGTCCTCGGATACGAGCAGTACTTC,CSVDQGVLGYEQYF,TRBD1,14,TRBV29-1,TRBJ2-7,once
TGTGCCAGTAGTATAGGGGGAGAGAACACTGAAGCTTTCTTT,CASSIGGENTEAFF,-,14,TRBV19,TRBJ1-1,-
TGCAGCGTCCCTAAGAGGAGAAGCACAGATACGCAGTATTTT,CSVPKRRSTDTQYF,-,14,TRBV29-1,TRBJ2-3,-
TGTGCCAGCAGCGTAGACCCAGGGGGCTCTGGAAACACCATATATTTT,CASSVDPGGSGNTIYF,TRBD1,16,TRBV9,TRBJ1-3,-
TGTGCCAGCTCTGACAGTAACTATGGCTACACCTTC,CASSDSNYGYTF,-,12,TRBV12-3/TRBV12-4,TRBJ1-2,-
TGTGCCAGCAGCCCTACCATCTCACCAGCGGATGGCTACACCTTC,CASSPTISPADGYTF,-,15,TRBV9,TRBJ1-2,-
TGTGCCAGCAGCTTAGGTTTGGGTTTCGGAGGGGGGGGCACAGATACGCAGTATTTT,CASSLGLGFGGGGTDTQYF,-,19,TRBV7-2,TRBJ2-3,-
TGTGCCAGCAGTTTGGAAGTGGCTGGAGGTAATGAAAAACTGTTTTTT,CASSLEVAGGNEKLFF,-,16,TRBV28,TRBJ1-4,many
TGTGCTAGCAGCTTAGGGGCGGGAATCACGGATACGCAGTATTTT,CASSLGAGITDTQYF,-,15,TRBV7-7,TRBJ2-3,-
TGCGCCAGCAGCCACCCGGAGGGTGGGGACACTGAAGCTTTCTTT,CASSHPEGGDTEAFF,-,15,TRBV4-3,TRBJ1-1,-
TGTGCCAGCAGCTTTAACGGAGGGGACAGGAGATCCTACGAGCAGTACTTC,CASSFNGGDRRSYEQYF,TRBD1,17,TRBV7-9,TRBJ2-7,-
TGTGCCAGCAGCCCCCGGGCCGGGGTGGAAGCTTTCTTT,CASSPRAGVEAFF,-,13,TRBV12-3/TRBV12-4,TRBJ1-1,-
TGTGCCAGCAGTTTTTATGGGGGCGGACTTAGCTCCTACGAGCAGTACTTC,CASSFYGGGLSSYEQYF,-,17,TRBV28,TRBJ2-7,-
TGTGCCAGCAGCTTAGTTCCCGATGAGCAGTTCTTC,CASSLVPDEQFF,-,12,TRBV11-2,TRBJ2-1,-
TGTGCCAGCAGAACCGGGGTCTATGGCTACACCTTC,CASRTGVYGYTF,-,12,TRBV28,TRBJ1-2,-
TGCGCCAGCAGCTCTAGAACGGGGAAGGAGACCCAGTACTTC,CASSSRTGKETQYF,-,14,TRBV5-1,TRBJ2-5,-